This entry describes one T cell receptor beta chain. The data belong to a study of OX40 agonist ivuxolimab in advanced cancers. Sequenced by immunoSEQ multiplex PCR; TCRdb stores in-frame clones only, minus some. The sample records 30,000 to 35,000 clones, 80% to 85% being singletons. The V segment lost 3 bases and the J segment 12 bases; nucleotides outside the gene matches: 15. The CDR3 loop spans 15 amino acids. The germline gives CDR1 GTSNPN, CDR2 SVGIG (reference sequence). The chain couples TRBV30 to TRBJ2-1, with TRBD2 matching 9 bases. This sample comprised CD4+ or CD8+ T cells sorted from blood, obtained in a trial of the OX40 agonist ivuxolimab. The source is an adult with an advanced solid tumor such as melanoma, head and neck, liver or kidney cancer. CDR3 sequence: CAWRDSPGGSGRQFF. CDR3 bases: TGTGCCTGGAGGGACAGTCCCGGTGGTAGCGGGAGGCAGTTCTTC.